Each of the 10 T cell receptor beta chains below was sequenced from the same sample in a study of human T cells and chemical hapten exposure. A single record per CDR3 protein comes from TCRdb applying MiXCR to the RACE reads. The profile shows fewer than 80,000 distinct CDR3 sequences, approximately 10% of them singletons. Stated time point: patch test 3, about 24 weeks after DPC sensitization. Regarding treatment: therapeutic diphenylcyclopropenone sensitization with weekly scalp DPC. The sequenced sample was whole blood, obtained in connection with sensitization to the hapten diphenylcyclopropenone (DPC). These TCRs come from a woman in her twenties or thirties with alopecia areata. Some clones in this sample may be carry-over from other donors' samples.

The chain combines TRBV4-2 with TRBJ2-7, with D perhaps TRBD2 (7 bases). Germline V gives CDR1 LGHNA, CDR2 YNFKEQ. The CDR3 is made up of 16 amino acids. Trimming left V 0 bases short and J 3 bases short, with 15 bases between. In DNA form, the CDR3 reads TGTGCCAGCAGCCAAGATCTAGGGGGGGTCAACTACGAGCAGTACTTC. Its translation: CASSQDLGGVNYEQYF.

V and J are TRBV29-1 and TRBJ2-5; no clear D. The ends were cut back, 4 bases at V and 4 bases at J, with 13 bases in the middle. The CDR3 runs to 13 residues. Germline V gene lookup returns CDR1 SQVTM and CDR2 ANQGSEA. CDR3 loop: CSVVISGRETQYF. The CDR3 DNA reads as TGCAGCGTTGTTATCAGTGGTCGAGAGACCCAGTACTTC.

The rearrangement uses TRBV7-2 and TRBJ2-2; 7 bases fit TRBD2. The V and J ends lost 6 bases and 1 base, in that order; junction bases with no gene match: 5. The CDR3 sequence is 15 residues long. Germline V lookup: CDR1 SGHTA, CDR2 FQGNSA. The CDR3 is CASSPKRGNTGELFF. Here the CDR3 DNA reads TGTGCCAGCAGTCCTAAGCGGGGGAACACCGGGGAGCTGTTTTTT.

The chain uses TRBV5-4 and TRBJ2-3; TRBD1 agrees at 9 bases. This CDR3 spans 14 amino acids. The germline CDR1 and CDR2 sequences are SGHNT and YYREEE (reference sequence). V gave up 8 bases and J gave up 5 bases; unmatched junction bases: 9. CDR3 in amino acids: CASGDRATLDTQYF. CDR3 in DNA: TGTGCCAGTGGGGACAGGGCGACCCTAGATACGCAGTATTTT.

This clonotype has more than one count but fewer than ten. V usage is TRBV27 and J usage is TRBJ2-1; 9 nucleotides align to TRBD2. Germline V lookup: CDR1 MNHEY, CDR2 SMNVEV (reference sequence). This CDR3 is built from 16 residues. The V gene end was trimmed by 3 bases and the J gene end by 8 bases; junction bases not matched to a gene: 11. This chain's CDR3 is CASSFETSGGTDEQFF. The CDR3 DNA reads as TGTGCCAGCAGTTTTGAGACTAGCGGTGGAACTGATGAGCAGTTCTTC.

This clonotype was seen only a few times. The chain couples TRBV5-1 to TRBJ1-5, with unresolved D. CDR1 is SGHRS and CDR2 is YFSETQ in the germline V gene. There are 14 residues in the CDR3. V lost 5 bases to trimming and J lost 7 bases, with 16 bases between them. The CDR3 loop reads CASSPGPGKQPQHF. The CDR3, as DNA: TGCGCCAGCAGTCCCGGGCCGGGGAAACAGCCCCAGCATTTT. Complete variable domain (other parts from reference TRBV5-1 and TRBJ1-5): KAGVTQTPRYLIKTRGQQVTLSCSPISGHRSVSWYQQTPGQGLQFLFEYFSETQRNKGNFPGRFSGRQFSNSRSEMNVSTLELGDSALYLCASSPGPGKQPQHFGDGTRLSIL.

V gene TRBV6-1 combines with J gene TRBJ1-5, with 8 nucleotides matching TRBD1. Unmatched junction bases numbered 5, after V lost 6 bases and J lost 7 bases. CDR3 length: 13 residues. CDR1 and CDR2 from the germline V gene are MNHNS and SASEGT. Here the CDR3 DNA reads TGTGCCAGCAGCGAACAGGGGGAGCAGCCCCAGCATTTT. This gives the protein CASSEQGEQPQHF.

The CDR3 reads CASSEGQPRGPQHF. As DNA, the CDR3 is TGTGCCAGCAGCGAAGGACAGCCGCGGGGGCCCCAGCATTTT. This chain connects TRBV7-2 to TRBJ1-5; D is perhaps TRBD1 (6 bases). CDR1 and CDR2 (germline): SGHTA, FQGNSA. The CDR3 has 14 residues. The ends were cut back, 5 bases at V and 9 bases at J, with 17 bases in the middle.

This clonotype has more than one count but fewer than ten. The J gene is TRBJ2-6, the V gene TRBV3-1, with TRBD1 matching over 12 bases. Germline loops: CDR1 LGHDT, CDR2 YNNKEL (reference sequence). The CDR3 contains 18 residues. V shed 4 bases, J shed 5 bases, and the junction held 9 bases outside the gene matches. The CDR3 DNA is TGTGCCAGCAGCCCCTACGGGACAGGGGGCGGAAGGGCCAACGTCCTGACTTTC. It translates to CASSPYGTGGGRANVLTF.

This clonotype has at least ten counts. The CDR3 loop is CASSLRTDYGYTF. The CDR3, as DNA: TGTGCCAGCAGTTTACGCACGGACTATGGCTACACCTTC. J is TRBJ1-2 and V is TRBV12-3 or TRBV12-4; no clear D. The CDR3 covers 13 residues. The V end lost 2 bases, the J end lost 3 bases, and 7 bases lay between the germline ends.